The rows below give T cell receptor beta chains drawn from one sample of a study of post-analysis software for immune sequencing data. TCRdb re-called the PCR reads through MiXCR, storing one row per CDR3 protein. The repertoire holds 650,000 to 850,000 distinct CDR3 sequences, with 46% as singletons. Sequencing was performed on blood. The receptor set was obtained from a girl aged 10-17 years with multiple sclerosis. CDR3s include the opening cysteine and the closing phenylalanine or tryptophan. The D gene is left open where the match is weak. Clone sizes are given selectively: once, few, many, or a class where the clone is expanded.

V,D,size,J,DNA,CDR3
TRBV9,.,.,TRBJ1-4,TGTGCCAGCAGCGTAGAGGGCTTGGGTGAAAAACTGTTTTTT,CASSVEGLGEKLFF
TRBV15,.,.,TRBJ1-1,TGTGCCACCAGCACCTGGGAAAGGGGTATGAACACTGAAGCTTTCTTT,CATSTWERGMNTEAFF
TRBV25-1,TRBD1,few,TRBJ1-6,TGTGCCAGCAGCGCAGGGGGGATCTATAATTCACCCCTCCACTTT,CASSAGGIYNSPLHF
TRBV10-3,TRBD2,.,TRBJ2-5,TGTGCCACCGCTTCCGGGACTAGCCAAGAGACCCAGTACTTC,CATASGTSQETQYF
TRBV29-1,.,many,TRBJ2-1,TGCACAGGAGGGGTCAATGAGCAGTTCTTC,CTGGVNEQFF
TRBV15,.,.,TRBJ2-1,TGTGCCACCAGCAGAGACAGGGGAGGATACAATGAGCAGTTCTTC,CATSRDRGGYNEQFF
TRBV28,.,.,TRBJ2-2,TGTGCCAGCAGTTCATCCCCGGGCTATACCGGGGAGCTGTTTTTT,CASSSSPGYTGELFF
TRBV5-8,.,.,TRBJ2-3,TGTGCCAGCAGCTCCGAATTCTTCACAGATACGCAGTATTTT,CASSSEFFTDTQYF
TRBV4-3,TRBD2,.,TRBJ2-3,TGCGCCAGCAGCCAAGACGGGAGCGGGAGGACAGATACGCAGTATTTT,CASSQDGSGRTDTQYF
TRBV7-2,TRBD1,few,TRBJ2-5,TGTGCCAGCAGCCAGCAAGTGGCAGGGGGAGAGACCCAGTACTTC,CASSQQVAGGETQYF
TRBV15,.,.,TRBJ1-1,TGTGCCACCAGCAGAGCAGGGAGGGGTGAAGCTTTCTTT,CATSRAGRGEAFF
TRBV7-3,.,.,TRBJ2-3,TGTGCCAGCAGCCCCCGGTTGGCGGTGAGCACAGATACGCAGTATTTT,CASSPRLAVSTDTQYF
TRBV10-3,.,.,TRBJ1-4,TGTGCCATCAGCGGGACAACAACTAATGAAAAACTGTTTTTT,CAISGTTTNEKLFF
TRBV29-1,TRBD1,few,TRBJ2-5,TGCAGCGTCCGCCGGACAGGGGGTAAAGAGACCCAGTACTTC,CSVRRTGGKETQYF
TRBV24-1,TRBD1,.,TRBJ2-2,TGTGCCACCAGTGGGACAGGGTGGAACACCGGGGAGCTGTTTTTT,CATSGTGWNTGELFF
TRBV29-1,TRBD2,few,TRBJ2-3,TGCAGCGTTGATACGACTAGCTACGGGAGCGCAGATACGCAGTATTTT,CSVDTTSYGSADTQYF
TRBV2,TRBD2,.,TRBJ2-1,TGTGCCAGCAGTGAAGGGGGACTAGCGGGGAGCTCCTACAATGAGCAGTTCTTC,CASSEGGLAGSSYNEQFF
TRBV10-3,.,few,TRBJ2-5,TGTGCCATCAGTGACCGGGACCCCCGAAAAGAGACCCAGTACTTC,CAISDRDPRKETQYF
TRBV3-1,TRBD2,once,TRBJ2-1,TGTGCCAGCAGCGCATGGACTAGCCCCAATGAGCAGTTCTTC,CASSAWTSPNEQFF
TRBV11-2,.,.,TRBJ2-3,TGTGCCAGCAGCTTAGAACTGGACAGCCAAACGCAGTATTTT,CASSLELDSQTQYF
TRBV9,.,.,TRBJ2-5,TGTGCCAGCAGCGTTTCAGGTCGGGACCAAGAGACCCAGTACTTC,CASSVSGRDQETQYF
TRBV6-6,TRBD1,.,TRBJ1-2,TGTGCCAGCAGAATTGACAGGGGAAACTATGGCTACACCTTC,CASRIDRGNYGYTF
TRBV28,.,.,TRBJ2-7,TGTGCCACCCTGGACAACCCCTACGAGCAGTACTTC,CATLDNPYEQYF
TRBV7-2,TRBD1,few,TRBJ2-1,TGTGCCAGCCACTCAGGGACAGGCCCCTACAATGAGCAGTTCTTC,CASHSGTGPYNEQFF
TRBV6-5,.,.,TRBJ1-1,TGTGCCAGCAGTGTCGGTATTGGGGCTGAAGCTTTCTTT,CASSVGIGAEAFF
TRBV9,.,.,TRBJ2-2,TGTGCCAGCACCCGAAAGGGGTCCACCGGGGAGCTGTTTTTT,CASTRKGSTGELFF
TRBV6-5,.,few,TRBJ2-3,TGTGCCAGCAGTTGGGCTGATGGAGATACGCAGTATTTT,CASSWADGDTQYF
TRBV29-1,.,.,TRBJ2-3,TGCAGCGTTGAAATCCGGGAGACTAGGGTTGATACGCAGTATTTT,CSVEIRETRVDTQYF